A single sample gave rise to the 22 T cell receptor beta chains below, sequenced in a study of cytomegalovirus exposure and HLA in healthy donors (dated by TCRdb to 2017 to 2019). Libraries came from the immunoSEQ multiplex PCR assay. TCRdb mirrors the immuneACCESS table, restricted to in-frame sequences. Some clones are absent from its copies; in checked studies, under half trace to an unresolved V gene, and the reason for the others is unknown. This sample lists around 300,000 clones; roughly 90% were detected once. Over 1% of the sample is taken by the ten largest. Sequenced material: PBMCs. The receptors derive from a woman aged 30 to 39 in good health and CMV-seropositive.

The chain recombines TRBV27 with TRBJ2-5, with D unresolved. The length of the CDR3 is 13 residues. The V gene lost 4 bases and the J gene lost 5 bases, with 11 bases spanning the gap. Per the germline V gene, CDR1 is MNHEY and CDR2 is SMNVEV (reference sequence). Here the CDR3 DNA reads TGTGCCAGCAGTTGGTCAACTGGTGAGACCCAGTACTTC. Translating it yields CASSWSTGETQYF.

J is TRBJ1-1 and V is TRBV10-3; possible D gene TRBD1, 5 bases. In germline, CDR1 is ENHRY, CDR2 SYGVKD. The CDR3 has 14 amino acids. V gave up 5 bases and J gave up 0 bases, with 10 bases separating them. The CDR3 nucleotides read TGTGCCATCAGTCAGACAGCGTTGAACACTGAAGCTTTCTTT. This translates into CAISQTALNTEAFF.

V gene TRBV4-3 combines with J gene TRBJ1-2; maybe TRBD1 (6 bases). Trimming took 0 bases from V and 7 from J, leaving 18 bases between them. This CDR3 spans 16 amino acids. Germline CDR1 reads LGHNA; CDR2 reads YSLEER. Here the CDR3 reads CASSQDRVGAVGGYTF. CDR3 DNA sequence: TGCGCCAGCAGCCAAGATAGGGTGGGGGCAGTGGGTGGCTACACCTTC.

The chain couples TRBV18 to TRBJ2-7; no clear D. This CDR3 region has 13 residues. Germline values: CDR1 KGHSH, CDR2 LQKENI. Trimming shortened V by 3 bases and J by 9 bases, and 15 bases separated the two germline ends. CDR3 in amino acids: CASSPEVDRRQYF. The CDR3 nucleotides read TGTGCCAGCTCACCTGAGGTGGATCGGAGGCAGTACTTC. The complete variable domain, with remaining parts taken from reference TRBV18 and TRBJ2-7, reads NAGVMQNPRHLVRRRGQEARLRCSPMKGHSHVYWYRQLPEEGLKFMVYLQKENIIDESGMPKERFSAEFPKEGPSILRIQQVVRGDSAAYFCASSPEVDRRQYFGPGTRLTVT.

The V call is TRBV29-1, the J call TRBJ1-1; perhaps TRBD1 as D (5 bases). CDR1 SQVTM and CDR2 ANQGSEA come from the germline V gene. V was trimmed by 7 bases and J by 0 bases, leaving 12 bases between them. CDR3 length: 13 amino acids. CDR3 sequence reads: CSASDSLNTEAFF. The CDR3 DNA sequence: TGCAGCGCCTCCGACAGCCTGAACACTGAAGCTTTCTTT.

The rearrangement links TRBV2 to TRBJ1-5; D may be TRBD1 (6 bases). V dropped 7 bases and J dropped 7 bases, with 23 bases sitting between them. This CDR3 contains 16 residues. CDR1 SNHLY and CDR2 FYNNEI come from the germline V gene. This chain's CDR3 is CASTRDSPRGNQPQHF. DNA for the CDR3: TGTGCCAGCACTCGCGATTCCCCCAGGGGTAACCAGCCCCAGCATTTT. Full variable domain (rest looked up from reference TRBV2 and TRBJ1-5): EPEVTQTPSHQVTQMGQEVILRCVPISNHLYFYWYRQILGQKVEFLVSFYNNEISEKSEIFDDQFSVERPDGSNFTLKIRSTKLEDSAMYFCASTRDSPRGNQPQHFGDGTRLSIL.

The V call is TRBV6-5, the J call TRBJ2-3; TRBD2 is a possible D gene (5 bases). The CDR3 is made up of 14 amino acids. V shed 2 bases and J shed 4 bases, with 10 bases lying between them. The germline gives CDR1 MNHEY, CDR2 SVGAGI. The CDR3 coding sequence is TGTGCCAGCAGTTACGAACTAGAAGCAGATACGCAGTATTTT. Amino acids: CASSYELEADTQYF.

The chain is built from TRBV2 and TRBJ2-5; 7 nucleotides match TRBD1. Per the germline V gene, CDR1 is SNHLY and CDR2 is FYNNEI. With V trimmed by 7 bases and J by 0 bases, 8 bases remained unmatched. The CDR3 is 15 residues long. Here the CDR3 reads CASIGPGGNQETQYF. In DNA, the CDR3 is TGTGCCAGCATTGGTCCAGGGGGAAACCAAGAGACCCAGTACTTC. Full variable domain (missing parts from reference TRBV2 and TRBJ2-5): EPEVTQTPSHQVTQMGQEVILRCVPISNHLYFYWYRQILGQKVEFLVSFYNNEISEKSEIFDDQFSVERPDGSNFTLKIRSTKLEDSAMYFCASIGPGGNQETQYFGPGTRLLVL.

This clone was observed once. V and J are TRBV29-1 and TRBJ2-1; 15 bases align to TRBD2. CDR1 is SQVTM, CDR2 ANQGSEA, per germline. V shed 3 bases and J 4 bases; nucleotides not matched to a gene: 4. This CDR3 spans 16 amino acids. The CDR3 sequence: CSVDGLAGGEYNEQFF. The DNA of the CDR3 is TGCAGCGTTGACGGACTAGCGGGAGGGGAGTACAATGAGCAGTTCTTC.

The chain links TRBV11-2 to TRBJ1-1; 7 bases align to TRBD1. Looked up from germline, CDR1 is SGHAT and CDR2 is FQNNGV. The CDR3 covers 18 residues. The ends lost 1 base at V and 1 base at J; junction bases unmatched: 12. CDR3 region: CASSLGKINRGRNTEAFF. The CDR3 DNA sequence: TGTGCCAGCAGCTTAGGAAAAATCAACAGGGGACGGAACACTGAAGCTTTCTTT.

V and J are TRBV10-3 and TRBJ2-7, with 8 bases lining up with TRBD2. CDR3 length: 17 residues. Germline trimming cut 6 bases from V and 0 bases from J; bases unmatched to any gene: 13. Germline-derived CDR1 and CDR2 are ENHRY and SYGVKD. This CDR3 reads CAISLRTSTTPSYEQYF. CDR3 nucleotides: TGTGCCATCAGCCTAAGGACTAGCACAACGCCCTCCTACGAGCAGTACTTC.

Written as DNA, the CDR3 is TGTGCCAGCAGTTACGGGGACAGGGCGCAAGAGACCCAGTACTTC. Protein product: CASSYGDRAQETQYF. The chain uses TRBV28 and TRBJ2-5, with 9 bases fitting TRBD1. Germline V gene lookup returns CDR1 MDHEN and CDR2 SYDVKM. The CDR3 spans 15 residues. Unmatched junction bases numbered 5, after V lost 4 bases and J lost 2 bases.

In this sample, this clone turned up once. The chain uses TRBV5-1 and TRBJ2-3; 7 nucleotides align to TRBD1. Trimming cost V 0 bases and J 0 bases; bases outside gene matches: 1. Germline CDR1 reads SGHRS; CDR2 reads YFSETQ. The CDR3 spans 15 residues. The CDR3 sequence: CASSLGDRSTDTQYF. The CDR3, as DNA: TGCGCCAGCAGCTTGGGGGACAGAAGCACAGATACGCAGTATTTT.

This clone has only one observation. The chain employs TRBV27 and TRBJ1-2; D not certain. With 9 bases removed from V and 1 base from J, the gap between germline ends came to 15 bases. There are 14 residues in the CDR3. CDR1 and CDR2 from the germline V gene are MNHEY and SMNVEV (reference sequence). The CDR3 nucleotides read TGTGCCAGTCGTCCTGGTGTCAGTAACTATGGCTACACCTTC. As protein: CASRPGVSNYGYTF.

The chain recombines TRBV7-6 with TRBJ2-7, with unresolved D. The length of the CDR3 is 12 residues. Looked up from germline, CDR1 is SGHVS and CDR2 is FNYEAQ. Trimming removed 4 bases at V and 3 bases at J, with 7 bases between. CDR3 protein: CASSSTDYEQYF. CDR3 nucleotide sequence: TGTGCCAGCAGCTCGACGGACTACGAGCAGTACTTC. The full variable domain, rest sourced from reference TRBV7-6 and TRBJ2-7, is GAGVSQSPRYKVTKRGQDVALRCDPISGHVSLYWYRQALGQGPEFLTYFNYEAQQDKSGLPNDRFSAERPEGSISTLTIQRTEQRDSAMYRCASSSTDYEQYFGPGTRLTVT.

This rearrangement joins TRBV11-2 to TRBJ1-1; unclear D gene. CDR1 and CDR2 from the germline V gene are SGHAT and FQNNGV. The CDR3 consists of 13 residues. Trimming stripped 5 bases from V and 4 bases from J, with 11 bases between. In nucleotides, the CDR3 is TGTGCCAGCAGCGTATCACGGGCCACTGAAGCTTTCTTT. Encoded protein: CASSVSRATEAFF.

CDR3 sequence (DNA): TGTGCCACCAGCAGAGATCTTTATTCGAATGAGCAGTTCTTC. It encodes CATSRDLYSNEQFF. The chain employs TRBV15 and TRBJ2-1; unclear D gene. Germline CDR1 and CDR2: LNHNV and YYDKDF (reference sequence). The CDR3 extends over 14 amino acids. V was shortened by 0 bases and J by 7 bases, with 10 bases between the two germline ends.

The chain carries TRBV2 and TRBJ2-1, with 10 bases identical to TRBD1. The length of the CDR3 is 15 residues. V dropped 4 bases and J dropped 7; count of bases not matched to a gene: 7. Per germline, CDR1 SNHLY and CDR2 FYNNEI. CDR3 residues: CASSGPGQGRNEQFF. The CDR3, as DNA: TGTGCCAGCAGTGGACCGGGACAGGGGCGGAATGAGCAGTTCTTC.

CDR3 DNA sequence: TGTGCCAGCAGCCTGCTCCTGACAGGGGTTGAGCAGTACTTC. Its translation: CASSLLLTGVEQYF. The V call is TRBV11-2, the J call TRBJ2-7; 8 bases are a match to TRBD1. The CDR3 runs 14 residues. CDR1 is SGHAT, CDR2 FQNNGV, per germline. Trimming cost V 5 bases and J 7 bases; bases outside gene matches: 10.

V usage is TRBV9 and J usage is TRBJ1-6, with 8 bases aligning to TRBD1. Germline V gene sequence: CDR1 SGDLS, CDR2 YYNGEE. The length of the CDR3 is 16 residues. V shed 4 bases, J shed 9 bases, and the junction held 12 bases outside the gene matches. The CDR3 DNA reads as TGTGCCAGCAGCCCTGCCATAGGACAGGGTGGTTCACCCCTCCACTTT. This codes for CASSPAIGQGGSPLHF.

The rearrangement uses TRBV7-6 and TRBJ2-5; 9 nucleotides agree with TRBD2. The trim removed 0 bases at V and 6 bases at J, leaving 8 bases unmatched. The CDR3 runs to 16 residues. Germline assignment: CDR1 SGHVS and CDR2 FNYEAQ. The CDR3 here is CASSLANSGSVKTQYF. The DNA for the CDR3 is TGTGCCAGCAGCTTAGCGAATAGCGGGAGTGTTAAGACCCAGTACTTC.

This rearrangement joins TRBV7-2 to TRBJ2-7; no clear D gene. This CDR3 spans 14 amino acids. Trimming left V 1 base short and J 2 bases short, with 9 bases between. In germline, CDR1 is SGHTA, CDR2 FQGNSA. CDR3 in amino acids: CASSLGPLAYEQYF. The CDR3 DNA reads TGTGCCAGCAGCTTAGGGCCGCTGGCCTACGAGCAGTACTTC.